A single sample is the source of the 10 T cell receptor beta chains below, sequenced in a study of early T cells in non-severe SARS-CoV-2 infection. TCRdb redid the calling of the 5' RACE reads with MiXCR, one entry per CDR3 protein. In the table there are about 36,000 distinct CDR3 sequences, 6% to 7.5% of which are singletons. The material was whole blood, obtained at baseline. The receptor set was obtained from an adult who was a healthcare worker with PCR-confirmed SARS-CoV-2 infection or an uninfected control (not recorded which).

This clonotype has ten or more counts. The chain has TRBV6-4 and TRBJ2-1; 10 nucleotides agree with TRBD2. From germline, CDR1 is MRHNA and CDR2 SNTAGT. This CDR3 spans 14 amino acids. With 4 bases clipped from V and 7 bases from J, the junction kept 4 bases outside the gene matches. The DNA of the CDR3 is TGTGCCAGCAGTGCAACTAGCGGGGATAATGAGCAGTTCTTC. Encoded protein: CASSATSGDNEQFF.

This clonotype has ten or more counts. This chain's CDR3 is CASSGQGSSYNEQFF. The DNA of the CDR3 is TGTGCCAGCAGCGGGCAGGGGAGCTCCTACAATGAGCAGTTCTTC. The genes are TRBV7-8 and TRBJ2-1, with D possibly matching TRBD1 (6 bases). Germline CDR1 reads SGHVS; CDR2 reads FQNEAQ. The CDR3 covers 15 residues. V gave up 5 bases and J gave up 0 bases, with 11 bases separating them.

CDR3 loop: CASSLDRYQETQYF. The CDR3 DNA is TGTGCCAGCAGCTTGGACAGGTACCAAGAGACCCAGTACTTC. The chain links TRBV5-6 to TRBJ2-5; D possibly corresponds to TRBD1 (5 bases). Germline-derived CDR1 and CDR2 are SGHDT and YYEEEE. The CDR3 sequence is 14 residues long. V gave up 0 bases and J gave up 0 bases, with 6 bases separating them.

This clonotype was picked up a small number of times. The rearrangement uses TRBV28 and TRBJ2-7; 9 bases are shared with TRBD2. CDR1 and CDR2 (germline): MDHEN, SYDVKM. V was clipped by 6 bases and J by 3 bases; unmatched bases: 12. The CDR3 consists of 16 residues. CDR3 bases: TGTGCCAGCAGCTTGGTCCCCTTTAGCGGGAGCTACGAGCAGTACTTC. Its translation is CASSLVPFSGSYEQYF. Variable domain in full (rest from reference TRBV28 and TRBJ2-7): DVKVTQSSRYLVKRTGEKVFLECVQDMDHENMFWYRQDPGLGLRLIYFSYDVKMKEKGDIPEGYSVSREKKERFSLILESASTNQTSMYLCASSLVPFSGSYEQYFGPGTRLTVT.

This clonotype was observed at least ten times. V and J are TRBV20-1 and TRBJ1-1; D is possibly TRBD1 (5 bases). Trimming removed 0 bases at V and 4 bases at J, with 12 bases between. Germline loops: CDR1 DFQATT, CDR2 SNEGSKA (reference sequence). The CDR3 loop spans 14 amino acids. CDR3 nucleotides: TGCAGTGCTAGAGACCCCTGGAGGGGCACTGAAGCTTTCTTT. This sequence encodes CSARDPWRGTEAFF.

In this sample, this clonotype turned up many times. V and J are TRBV28 and TRBJ2-1; D might be TRBD1 (6 bases). Germline CDR1 and CDR2: MDHEN and SYDVKM. Trimming left V 10 bases short and J 6 bases short, with 16 bases between. The CDR3 is 13 residues long. Here the CDR3 DNA reads TGTGCCATCCCGGGACAACACCCCAATGAGCAGTTCTTC. It specifies CAIPGQHPNEQFF.

This clonotype was seen a handful of times. The chain carries TRBV6-4 and TRBJ2-3, with 7 nucleotides matching TRBD1. The CDR3 is 14 amino acids. CDR1 is MRHNA, CDR2 SNTAGT, per germline. Germline trimming cut 3 bases from V and 2 bases from J; bases unmatched to any gene: 2. The CDR3 nucleotides are TGTGCCAGCAGTGAAGGACAGGACACAGATACGCAGTATTTT. This translates into CASSEGQDTDTQYF.

This clonotype was seen only a few times. V gene TRBV19 combines with J gene TRBJ2-3; 8 bases fit TRBD1. Germline V gene lookup returns CDR1 LNHDA and CDR2 SQIVND (reference sequence). Trimming removed 7 bases from V and 0 bases from J; junction bases left unmatched: 6. This CDR3 comprises 15 residues. In DNA form, the CDR3 reads TGTGCCAGTACAGGGGGCGCGGGGAGCACAGATACGCAGTATTTT. It yields the protein CASTGGAGSTDTQYF.

In this sample, this clonotype turned up many times. This rearrangement joins TRBV7-2 to TRBJ2-3, with 11 bases lining up with TRBD2. V lost 5 bases, J lost 3 bases, and 4 bases stayed unmatched. The germline V gene encodes CDR1 SGHTA and CDR2 FQGNSA. This CDR3 spans 15 amino acids. The CDR3 DNA reads TGTGCCAGCAGCCTCCGACTAGCGGGAACAGATACGCAGTATTTT. This translates into CASSLRLAGTDTQYF.

This clonotype has ten or more counts. In nucleotides, the CDR3 is TGTGCCAGCAGTTACCAAGGGGGGGCCTACGAGCAGTACTTC. Translated, it gives CASSYQGGAYEQYF. The rearrangement links TRBV6-5 to TRBJ2-7; possibly TRBD2 for D (7 bases). The CDR3 covers 14 residues. V was clipped by 2 bases and J by 2 bases, with 10 bases between them. Germline-derived CDR1 and CDR2 are MNHEY and SVGAGI.